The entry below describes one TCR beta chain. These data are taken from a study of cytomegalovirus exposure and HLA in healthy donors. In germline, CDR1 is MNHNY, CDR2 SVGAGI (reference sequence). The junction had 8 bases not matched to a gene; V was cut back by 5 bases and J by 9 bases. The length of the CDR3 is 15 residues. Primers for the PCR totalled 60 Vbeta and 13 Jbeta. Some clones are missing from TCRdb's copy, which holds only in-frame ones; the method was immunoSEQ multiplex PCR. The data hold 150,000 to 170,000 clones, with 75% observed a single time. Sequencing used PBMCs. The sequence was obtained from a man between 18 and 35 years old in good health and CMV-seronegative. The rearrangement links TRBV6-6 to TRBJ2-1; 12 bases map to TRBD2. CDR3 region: CASSPGLAGSVEQFF. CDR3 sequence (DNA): TGTGCCAGCAGTCCCGGACTAGCGGGATCTGTTGAGCAGTTCTTC.